The 17 T cell receptor beta chains in this list originate from one sample, sequenced in a study of cytomegalovirus exposure and HLA in healthy donors. This PCR relied on a set of 60 Vbeta primers and 13 Jbeta primers. Generated by immunoSEQ multiplex PCR, the TCRdb table keeps only in-frame clones and is missing some. The data contain about 130,000 clones, 75% to 85% of them singletons. The sequenced material came from PBMCs. The receptors were gathered from a woman aged 45-65 years in good health and CMV-seropositive.

The genes are TRBV5-5 and TRBJ2-3, with 11 positions matching TRBD2. This CDR3 is 20 amino acids long. Germline CDR1 is SGHKS and CDR2 is YYEKEE (reference sequence). The V segment lost 4 bases and the J segment 0 bases; nucleotides outside the gene matches: 16. CDR3 sequence reads: CASSRSVGLAEGRSTDTQYF. The DNA for the CDR3 is TGTGCCAGCAGCAGGTCCGTGGGACTAGCGGAGGGACGTAGCACAGATACGCAGTATTTT.

The chain is built from TRBV30 and TRBJ1-4; possible D gene TRBD1, 6 bases. The CDR3 sequence is 12 residues long. Per the germline V gene, CDR1 is GTSNPN and CDR2 is SVGIG (reference sequence). Trimming pared 7 bases from V and 4 bases from J, leaving 10 bases between. DNA of the CDR3: TGTGCCTACGGACAGTTTAATGAAAAACTGTTTTTT. Protein product: CAYGQFNEKLFF.

This rearrangement joins TRBV6-1 to TRBJ1-2; D ambiguous. Trimming shortened V by 6 bases and J by 11 bases, and 22 bases separated the two germline ends. The CDR3 runs 14 residues. Per germline, CDR1 MNHNS and CDR2 SASEGT. CDR3 in amino acids: CASSTRNYWAGYTF. The CDR3 nucleotides are TGTGCCAGCAGCACCCGAAACTACTGGGCGGGGTACACCTTC.

CDR3 in DNA: TGTGCCAGCAGCTCCAATTACGAGCAGTACTTC. Translating it yields CASSSNYEQYF. The chain recombines TRBV5-4 with TRBJ2-7, with D unclear. In germline, CDR1 is SGHNT, CDR2 YYREEE (reference sequence). The CDR3 sequence is 11 residues long. The V end was cut by 3 bases, the J end by 4 bases, with 5 bases between.

This sequence joins TRBV5-4 and TRBJ1-5, with a possible D match to TRBD1 (5 bases). The CDR3 runs 13 residues. The V gene's germline CDR1 is SGHNT and CDR2 YYREEE (reference sequence). V dropped 0 bases and J dropped 6 bases, with 7 bases sitting between them. The CDR3 region is CASSLGGSQPQHF. CDR3 nucleotides: TGTGCCAGCAGCTTGGGGGGCTCTCAGCCCCAGCATTTT.

The chain employs TRBV4-2 and TRBJ1-1; D uncertain. The germline V gene encodes CDR1 LGHNA and CDR2 YNFKEQ. Trimming shortened V by 2 bases and J by 1 base, and 5 bases separated the two germline ends. The CDR3 extends over 13 amino acids. The CDR3 spells CASSQRGNTEAFF. For the CDR3, the DNA is TGTGCCAGCAGCCAACGGGGGAACACTGAAGCTTTCTTT.

The chain links TRBV30 to TRBJ1-2, with a possible D match to TRBD1 (6 bases). Germline CDR1 reads GTSNPN; CDR2 reads SVGIG (reference sequence). V was cut by 0 bases and J by 0 bases, with 14 bases left in between. CDR3 length: 16 residues. CDR3 protein: CAWSVGTKMTNYGYTF. The CDR3 DNA reads TGTGCCTGGAGTGTGGGGACAAAAATGACTAACTATGGCTACACCTTC.

A few counts support this clone. V is TRBV7-9 and J is TRBJ1-1, with TRBD1 identical over 8 bases. Germline V gives CDR1 SEHNR, CDR2 FQNEAQ (reference sequence). V gave up 3 bases and J gave up 4 bases; unmatched junction bases: 4. CDR3 size: 14 residues. CDR3 coding DNA: TGTGCCAGCAGCTTCATGGACAGGGCCACTGAAGCTTTCTTT. Translating gives CASSFMDRATEAFF.

This clone has only a few counts. The CDR3 protein is CATKTGGSRNEAFF. CDR3 bases: TGTGCCACCAAGACCGGGGGGTCGAGGAATGAAGCTTTCTTT. The chain links TRBV15 to TRBJ1-1; tentative D call: TRBD1 (5 bases). V lost 7 bases and J lost 7, with 19 bases in between. The length of the CDR3 is 14 residues. CDR1 and CDR2 from the germline V gene are LNHNV and YYDKDF (reference sequence).

The chain uses TRBV28 and TRBJ2-7, with 7 nucleotides matching TRBD1. The CDR3 has 14 amino acids. Losses at the gene ends were 6 bases for V and 3 bases for J; bases not matched to a gene: 8. Germline assignment: CDR1 MDHEN and CDR2 SYDVKM. CDR3 residues: CASRVTGTSYEQYF. DNA for the CDR3: TGTGCCAGCAGAGTGACAGGGACCAGCTACGAGCAGTACTTC.

The gene calls are TRBV19 and TRBJ2-3; TRBD2 matches at 11 bases. Germline V gene sequence: CDR1 LNHDA, CDR2 SQIVND (reference sequence). The CDR3 is 15 amino acids. V trimming: 5 bases; J trimming: 11 bases; junction bases outside the gene matches: 12. CDR3: CASSEVGLAGGGQYF. CDR3 nucleotide sequence: TGTGCCAGTAGTGAGGTAGGGCTAGCGGGAGGAGGGCAGTATTTT.

This chain connects TRBV18 to TRBJ1-1; D gene ambiguous. The CDR3 extends over 13 amino acids. Trimming removed 3 bases from V and 0 bases from J, with 5 bases in between. CDR1 and CDR2 from the germline V gene are KGHSH and LQKENI. In DNA form, the CDR3 reads TGTGCCAGCTCACCGTCCATGAACACTGAAGCTTTCTTT. Amino acids: CASSPSMNTEAFF.

The gene calls are TRBV18 and TRBJ1-5, with D maybe TRBD1 (5 bases). The CDR3 extends over 15 amino acids. Germline-derived CDR1 and CDR2 are KGHSH and LQKENI. Deletions cut 1 base from V and 5 bases from J, with 12 bases between. CDR3 residues: CASSPRGSRDQPQHF. In DNA, the CDR3 is TGTGCCAGCTCACCACGTGGGTCCAGGGATCAGCCCCAGCATTTT.

In DNA form, the CDR3 reads TGTGCCTGGAGTGGGGACAGGGGAGAGCCCCAGCATTTT. Translation gives CAWSGDRGEPQHF. This chain links TRBV30 with TRBJ1-5, with 10 bases aligning to TRBD1. Trimming removed 1 base from V and 8 bases from J; junction bases left unmatched: 2. The CDR3 is 13 residues long. Germline assignment: CDR1 GTSNPN and CDR2 SVGIG (reference sequence).

The V and J genes are TRBV10-2 and TRBJ1-6, with D unresolved. Germline V gives CDR1 WSHSY, CDR2 SAAADI. The CDR3 contains 17 residues. Trimming cost V 6 bases and J 6 bases, with 21 bases left between them. CDR3 DNA sequence: TGCGCCAGCAGGGACTTTCTCGGGAAAGGGCTTAATTCACCCCTCCACTTT. It codes for CASRDFLGKGLNSPLHF.

This clone was seen a few times. The chain uses TRBV11-2 and TRBJ2-7; D possibly corresponds to TRBD2 (5 bases). Germline V lookup: CDR1 SGHAT, CDR2 FQNNGV. Trimming took 6 bases from V and 0 from J, leaving 12 bases between them. The CDR3 runs 14 residues. This CDR3 is CASSRGLLSYEQYF. The CDR3 nucleotides are TGTGCCAGCAGTCGCGGGCTCCTCTCCTACGAGCAGTACTTC. The full variable domain, completed using reference TRBV11-2 and TRBJ2-7, is EAGVAQSPRYKIIEKRQSVAFWCNPISGHATLYWYQQILGQGPKLLIQFQNNGVVDDSQLPKDRFSAERLKGVDSTLKIQPAKLEDSAVYLCASSRGLLSYEQYFGPGTRLTVT.

The table lists this clone with a count of one. The J gene is TRBJ2-1, the V gene TRBV12-2; the table's TRBD2 call for D was not verified on the DNA. TRBV12-2 is labeled a pseudogene. This CDR3 spans 23 amino acids. CDR3 DNA: TGTGCAAGTCGCTCCCGAGACAAAATGGCCTTGTGGGATCGGGTGGGGGGCTACAATGAGCAGTTCTTC. This codes for CASRSRDKMALWDRVGGYNEQFF.